This TCR beta chain is drawn from a study of memory CD4+ T cells and cytomegalovirus serostatus. This clone was seen only once. The sort gate was single viable CD3+CD4+CD8-CD45RO+ cells for memory CD4+ T cells. V gave up 3 bases and J gave up 8 bases, with 13 bases separating them. Germline V gives CDR1 MDHEN, CDR2 SYDVKM. The CDR3 is 14 residues long. Libraries were prepared by immunoSEQ multiplex PCR; TCRdb keeps only in-frame clonotypes and omits some of them. Among about 75,000 clones listed, around 78% were seen once. Sample: memory CD4+ T cells from blood. The clonotype originates from an adult in good health and CMV-seropositive. The rearrangement joins TRBV28 to TRBJ1-4, with D maybe TRBD1 (6 bases). CDR3 DNA: TGTGCCAGCAGTTTCTCAGGGGTCGTCGAAAAACTGTTTTTT. This translates into CASSFSGVVEKLFF.